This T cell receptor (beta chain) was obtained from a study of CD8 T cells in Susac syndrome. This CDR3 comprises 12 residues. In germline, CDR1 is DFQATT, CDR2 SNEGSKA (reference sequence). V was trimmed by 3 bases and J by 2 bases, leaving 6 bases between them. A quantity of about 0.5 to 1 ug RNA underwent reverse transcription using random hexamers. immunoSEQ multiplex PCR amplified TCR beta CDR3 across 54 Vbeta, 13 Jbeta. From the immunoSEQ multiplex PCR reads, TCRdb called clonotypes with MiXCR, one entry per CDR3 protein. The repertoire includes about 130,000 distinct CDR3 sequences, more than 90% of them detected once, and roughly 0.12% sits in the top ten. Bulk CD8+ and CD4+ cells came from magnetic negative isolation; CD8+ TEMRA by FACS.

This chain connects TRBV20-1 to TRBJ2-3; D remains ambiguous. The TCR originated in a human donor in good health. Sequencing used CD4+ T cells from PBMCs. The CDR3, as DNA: TGCAGTGCTAGTCAGACCACAGATACGCAGTATTTT. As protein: CSASQTTDTQYF.